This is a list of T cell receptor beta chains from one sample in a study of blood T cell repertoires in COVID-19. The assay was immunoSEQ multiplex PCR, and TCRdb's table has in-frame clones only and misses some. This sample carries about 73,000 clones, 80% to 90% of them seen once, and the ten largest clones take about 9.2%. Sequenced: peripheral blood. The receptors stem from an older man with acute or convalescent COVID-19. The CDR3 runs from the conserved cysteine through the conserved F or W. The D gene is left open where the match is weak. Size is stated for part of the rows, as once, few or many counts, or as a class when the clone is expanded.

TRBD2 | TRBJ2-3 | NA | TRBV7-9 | CASSQGLAGGPSTDTQYF | TGTGCCAGCAGCCAGGGACTAGCGGGGGGTCCTAGCACAGATACGCAGTATTTT
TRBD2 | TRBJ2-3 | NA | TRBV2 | CASSAGGVADTQYF | TGTGCCAGCAGTGCCGGGGGGGTCGCAGATACGCAGTATTTT
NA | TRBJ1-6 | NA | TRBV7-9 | CASSLGVYEPLHF | TGTGCCAGCAGCTTAGGAGTCTACGAACCCCTCCACTTT
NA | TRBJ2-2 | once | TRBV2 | CASRLQGGTGELFF | TGTGCCAGCAGGCTGCAGGGTGGCACCGGGGAGCTGTTTTTT
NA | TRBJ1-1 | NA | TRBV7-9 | CANTIYDGDEAFF | TGTGCCAACACAATTTACGACGGGGATGAAGCTTTCTTT
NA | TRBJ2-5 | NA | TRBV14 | CASSQDPGETQYF | TGTGCCAGCAGCCAAGATCCGGGAGAGACCCAGTACTTC
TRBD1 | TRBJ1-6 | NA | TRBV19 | CASSQTGGYNSPLHF | TGTGCCAGTAGTCAAACAGGGGGCTATAATTCACCCCTCCACTTT
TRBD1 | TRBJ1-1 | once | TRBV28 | CASTGVENTEAFF | TGTGCCTCCACAGGGGTGGAGAACACTGAAGCTTTCTTT
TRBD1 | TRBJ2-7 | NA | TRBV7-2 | CASSLIAGTGAIYEQYF | TGTGCCAGCAGCCTGATTGCCGGGACAGGGGCGATCTACGAGCAGTACTTC
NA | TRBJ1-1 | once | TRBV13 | CASSPQGGSKAFF | TGTGCCAGCAGCCCCCAGGGAGGGAGCAAAGCTTTCTTT
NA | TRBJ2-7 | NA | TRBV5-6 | CASSLRGAGWTYEQYF | TGTGCCAGCAGCTTGCGGGGGGCAGGGTGGACCTACGAGCAGTACTTC